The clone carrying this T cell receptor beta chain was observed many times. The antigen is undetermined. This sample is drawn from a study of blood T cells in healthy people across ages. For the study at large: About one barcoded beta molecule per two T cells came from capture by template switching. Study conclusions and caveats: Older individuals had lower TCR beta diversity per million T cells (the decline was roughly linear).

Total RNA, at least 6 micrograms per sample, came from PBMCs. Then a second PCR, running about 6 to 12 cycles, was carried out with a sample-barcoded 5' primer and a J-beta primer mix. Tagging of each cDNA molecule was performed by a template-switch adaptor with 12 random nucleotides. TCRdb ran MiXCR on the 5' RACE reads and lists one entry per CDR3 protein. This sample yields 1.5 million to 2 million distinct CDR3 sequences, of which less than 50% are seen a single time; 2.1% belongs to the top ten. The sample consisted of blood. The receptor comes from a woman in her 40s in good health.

The CDR3 region is CATSDLRPAGQFF. As DNA, the CDR3 is TGTGCCACCAGTGATTTGAGGCCAGCAGGCCAGTTCTTC. The J gene is TRBJ2-1, the V gene TRBV24-1; D not certain. The CDR3 runs to 13 residues. The ends were cut back, 0 bases at V and 13 bases at J, with 12 bases in the middle. The V gene's germline CDR1 is KGHDR and CDR2 SFDVKD.